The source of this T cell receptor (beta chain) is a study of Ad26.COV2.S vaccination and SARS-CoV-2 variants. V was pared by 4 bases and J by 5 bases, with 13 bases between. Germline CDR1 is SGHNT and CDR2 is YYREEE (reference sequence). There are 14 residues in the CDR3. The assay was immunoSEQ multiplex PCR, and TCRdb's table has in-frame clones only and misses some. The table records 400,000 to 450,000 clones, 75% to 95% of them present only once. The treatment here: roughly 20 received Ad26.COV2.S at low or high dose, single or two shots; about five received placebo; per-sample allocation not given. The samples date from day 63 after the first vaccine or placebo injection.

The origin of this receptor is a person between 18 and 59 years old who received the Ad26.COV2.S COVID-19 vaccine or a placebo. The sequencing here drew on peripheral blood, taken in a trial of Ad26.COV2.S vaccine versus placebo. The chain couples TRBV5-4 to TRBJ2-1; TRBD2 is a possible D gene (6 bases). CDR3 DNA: TGTGCCAGCAGCGCCGAGCGGGCCGACAATGAGCAGTTCTTC. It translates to CASSAERADNEQFF.